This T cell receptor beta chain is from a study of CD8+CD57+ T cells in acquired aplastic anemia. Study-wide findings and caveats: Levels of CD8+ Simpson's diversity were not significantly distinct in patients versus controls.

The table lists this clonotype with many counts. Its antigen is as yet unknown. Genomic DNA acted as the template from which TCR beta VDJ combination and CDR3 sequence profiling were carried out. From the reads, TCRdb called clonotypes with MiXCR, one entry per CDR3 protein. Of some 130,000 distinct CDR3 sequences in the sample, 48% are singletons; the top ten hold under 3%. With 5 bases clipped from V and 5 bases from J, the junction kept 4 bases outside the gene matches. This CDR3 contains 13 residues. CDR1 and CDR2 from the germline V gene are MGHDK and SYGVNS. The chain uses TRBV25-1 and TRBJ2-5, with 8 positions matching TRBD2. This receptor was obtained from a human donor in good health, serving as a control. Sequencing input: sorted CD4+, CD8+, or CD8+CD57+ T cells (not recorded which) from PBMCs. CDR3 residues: CASSFSGDETQYF. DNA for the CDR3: TGTGCCAGCAGTTTTAGCGGGGATGAGACCCAGTACTTC.